A selection of T cell receptor beta chains follows, all from one sample in a study of blood T cell repertoires in COVID-19. Using immunoSEQ multiplex PCR, the repertoire was profiled, and TCRdb retains in-frame clones only, with some absent. The table lists about 270,000 clones, approximately 89% of them singletons. Material: peripheral blood. The source is a man aged 35 to 55 who had recovered from COVID-19. Each CDR3 is given with its conserved first and last residue. D genes are given only for firm matches. Clone size, where shown, is once, few, many, or a class for clones that have expanded.

clone_size d_call j_call v_call cdr3_aa cdr3_nt
- TRBD2 TRBJ2-5 TRBV3-1/TRBV3-2 CASSQRPAGYGETQYF TGTGCCAGCAGCCAAAGGCCAGCGGGGTATGGAGAGACCCAGTACTTC
- TRBD2 TRBJ2-5 TRBV7-9 CASSPRLAVQETQYF TGTGCCAGCAGCCCGAGACTAGCGGTACAAGAGACCCAGTACTTC
once - TRBJ2-7 TRBV5-1 CASSQGTKSYEQYF TGCGCCAGCAGCCAGGGGACAAAATCCTACGAGCAGTACTTC
- - TRBJ1-2 TRBV29-1 CSVEDRGTNYGYTF TGCAGCGTTGAAGATCGGGGGACTAACTATGGCTACACCTTC
- - TRBJ2-4 TRBV7-9 CASSRALGSKNIQYF TGTGCCAGCAGCCGCGCACTCGGGTCCAAAAACATTCAGTACTTC
- TRBD1 TRBJ1-4 TRBV30 CAWSVTGVKEKLFF TGTGCCTGGAGTGTAACAGGGGTAAAAGAAAAACTGTTTTTT
- - TRBJ2-1 TRBV6-5 CASSSIPSYNEQFF TGTGCCAGCAGTTCTATCCCATCCTACAATGAGCAGTTCTTC
few - TRBJ2-7 TRBV4-2 CASSMGHPTYEQYF TGTGCCAGCTCCATGGGGCACCCTACCTACGAGCAGTACTTC
- - TRBJ1-2 TRBV18 CASSPLAPKGYTF TGTGCCAGCTCACCCTTAGCACCCAAGGGCTACACCTTC
- TRBD1 TRBJ1-2 TRBV29-1 CSVDPGGLYGYTF TGCAGCGTTGACCCAGGGGGACTCTATGGCTACACCTTC
few - TRBJ2-1 TRBV6-5 CASSRSSYNEQFF TGTGCCAGCAGTCGTAGCTCCTACAATGAGCAGTTCTTC
- TRBD2 TRBJ2-5 TRBV10-3 CAITPSGEETQYF TGTGCCATCACCCCTAGCGGAGAGGAGACCCAGTACTTC
once - TRBJ1-1 TRBV6-1 CASRRETMNTEAFF TGTGCCAGCAGGAGGGAAACGATGAACACTGAAGCTTTCTTT
- TRBD2 TRBJ2-3 TRBV7-2 CASTGGSGSRTDTQYF TGTGCCAGCACGGGTGGAAGCGGGAGTAGGACAGATACGCAGTATTTT
- TRBD2 TRBJ2-3 TRBV3-1/TRBV3-2 CASSQDRGGDPDTQYF TGTGCCAGCAGCCAAGACCGCGGGGGGGACCCAGATACGCAGTATTTT
- TRBD2 TRBJ2-2 TRBV10-1 CASSRSSGGASGELFF TGCGCCAGCAGCCGATCTAGCGGGGGGGCCTCCGGGGAGCTGTTTTTT
once - TRBJ2-5 TRBV24-1 CATSDLEKGMEQETQYF TGTGCCACCAGTGATTTAGAGAAGGGGATGGAGCAAGAGACCCAGTACTTC
- - TRBJ2-1 TRBV5-1 CASSLEIAPKQFF TGCGCCAGCAGCTTGGAAATAGCGCCCAAGCAGTTCTTC
- TRBD2 TRBJ2-7 TRBV29-1 CSVAGGPFNDEQYF TGCAGCGTTGCGGGGGGGCCATTTAACGACGAGCAGTACTTC
- TRBD1 TRBJ1-2 TRBV6-6 CASSSGQGARGYTF TGTGCCAGCAGCTCAGGACAGGGGGCACGGGGCTACACCTTC
- - TRBJ1-3 TRBV7-9 CASSRPSRLDTIYF TGTGCCAGCAGCCGCCCTAGTAGGTTGGACACCATATATTTT
- TRBD2 TRBJ2-5 TRBV6-5 CASSLLAGVSAETQYF TGTGCCAGCAGTTTACTAGCGGGAGTATCCGCAGAGACCCAGTACTTC
- TRBD1 TRBJ2-5 TRBV15 CATSGPTGDVDQETQYF TGTGCCACCAGCGGACCGACAGGGGATGTGGACCAAGAGACCCAGTACTTC
- - TRBJ2-1 TRBV5-4 CASSLEGGVSYNEQFF TGTGCCAGCAGCTTGGAGGGCGGGGTATCCTACAATGAGCAGTTCTTC
- TRBD2 TRBJ2-3 TRBV7-8 CASSLLAGGLADTQYF TGTGCCAGCAGCTTACTGGCGGGGGGGCTTGCAGATACGCAGTATTTT
- - TRBJ1-5 TRBV4-1 CASSQDPGNSNQPQHF TGCGCCAGCAGCCAAGATCCGGGGAATAGCAATCAGCCCCAGCATTTT
few - TRBJ2-3 TRBV7-8 CASSPDFGTDTQYF TGTGCCAGCAGCCCAGACTTCGGCACAGATACGCAGTATTTT
- TRBD2 TRBJ2-1 TRBV19 CASSTSGGARNEQFF TGTGCCAGTAGTACTAGCGGGGGGGCGAGGAATGAGCAGTTCTTC
- TRBD2 TRBJ2-7 TRBV27 CASSSLAGGPNEQYF TGTGCCAGCAGTTCGCTAGCGGGGGGGCCGAACGAGCAGTACTTC
- - TRBJ1-2 TRBV4-3 CASSQDKENYGYTF TGCGCCAGCAGCCAAGATAAAGAGAACTATGGCTACACCTTC
- - TRBJ1-1 TRBV30 CAWSVWQYNTEAFF TGTGCCTGGAGTGTATGGCAGTACAACACTGAAGCTTTCTTT
- - TRBJ2-2 TRBV4-3 CASSQDLLSSTGELFF TGCGCCAGCAGCCAAGATCTCCTAAGCTCCACCGGGGAGCTGTTTTTT
- TRBD2 TRBJ2-7 TRBV27 CASSGEGGREQYF TGTGCCAGCAGTGGCGAGGGAGGGAGGGAGCAGTACTTC
- - TRBJ1-6 TRBV6-6 CASSYGSSYNSPLHF TGTGCCAGCAGTTATGGGAGCTCCTATAATTCACCCCTCCACTTT
- - TRBJ1-2 TRBV4-3 CASSQVWTGEGGYTF TGCGCCAGCAGCCAAGTCTGGACCGGGGAGGGCGGCTACACCTTC
- - TRBJ2-7 TRBV6-5 CASGGSLRYEQYF TGTGCCAGCGGGGGGAGTTTGAGGTACGAGCAGTACTTC
- TRBD1 TRBJ1-6 TRBV14 CASSQDLVGQGWNSPLHF TGTGCCAGCAGCCAAGATCTGGTTGGACAGGGGTGGAATTCACCCCTCCACTTT
- - TRBJ2-5 TRBV11-3 CASSCNYYQETQYF TGTGCCAGCAGCTGCAATTACTACCAAGAGACCCAGTACTTC
- TRBD1 TRBJ1-4 TRBV5-1 CASSLGTGGNEKLFF TGCGCCAGCAGCTTAGGGACAGGGGGTAATGAAAAACTGTTTTTT
- TRBD2 TRBJ2-3 TRBV11-2 CASSLGAGGFADTQYF TGTGCCAGCAGCTTGGGCGCGGGGGGATTTGCAGATACGCAGTATTTT
- - TRBJ2-1 TRBV5-1 CASSLGRNNEQFF TGCGCCAGCAGCTTGGGCAGGAACAATGAGCAGTTCTTC
- - TRBJ1-5 TRBV18 CASSPTGNSNQPQHF TGTGCCAGCTCACCAACCGGGAATAGCAATCAGCCCCAGCATTTT
- - TRBJ2-5 TRBV9 CASSVDPGAETQYF TGTGCCAGCAGCGTAGACCCTGGGGCAGAGACCCAGTACTTC
few TRBD1 TRBJ1-6 TRBV6-5 CASSFGTGINSPLHF TGTGCCAGCAGTTTCGGGACAGGGATTAATTCACCCCTCCACTTT
- - TRBJ2-5 TRBV11-2 CASSSLSGRRYQETQYF TGTGCCAGCAGCTCACTGTCGGGGAGAAGGTACCAAGAGACCCAGTACTTC
- - TRBJ1-5 TRBV30 CAWSVSGNQPQHF TGTGCCTGGAGTGTTTCAGGAAATCAGCCCCAGCATTTT
- - TRBJ1-4 TRBV4-3 CASSQSPGLLNEKLFF TGCGCCAGCAGCCAATCACCGGGACTTCTTAATGAAAAACTGTTTTTT
- - TRBJ2-7 TRBV7-2 CASSSDSRQYF TGTGCCAGCAGCTCAGACTCAAGGCAGTACTTC
- - TRBJ2-7 TRBV4-2 CASSQGRSYEQYF TGTGCCAGCAGCCAAGGGAGAAGCTACGAGCAGTACTTC
- - TRBJ1-2 TRBV9 CASSVDGTNYGYTF TGTGCCAGCAGCGTAGACGGGACTAACTATGGCTACACCTTC
- - TRBJ1-6 TRBV21-1 CARHIHHNSPLHF TGTGCCAGACACATACATCATAATTCACCCCTCCACTTT
- TRBD1 TRBJ2-7 TRBV9 CASSPGQGAWEQYF TGTGCCAGCAGTCCGGGACAGGGGGCGTGGGAGCAGTACTTC
- TRBD2 TRBJ2-4 TRBV28 CASSLRGRVKNIQYF TGTGCCAGCAGTTTACGGGGGAGGGTCAAAAACATTCAGTACTTC
- TRBD1 TRBJ2-3 TRBV9 CASSVFDRANTDTQYF TGTGCCAGCAGCGTCTTCGACAGGGCAAACACAGATACGCAGTATTTT
few TRBD2 TRBJ2-2 TRBV25-1 CASSETSENTGELFF TGTGCCAGCAGTGAAACTAGCGAGAACACCGGGGAGCTGTTTTTT
- TRBD1 TRBJ2-4 TRBV11-2 CASSSQAAGTGTAKNIQYF TGTGCCAGCAGCTCACAAGCGGCCGGGACAGGGACCGCCAAAAACATTCAGTACTTC
few TRBD1 TRBJ1-6 TRBV6-5 CASSPLTGHNSPLHF TGTGCCAGCAGCCCACTGACAGGGCATAATTCACCCCTCCACTTT
many - TRBJ2-2 TRBV18 CASSPPDSQRRLFF TGTGCCAGCTCACCACCCGACAGTCAACGTCGGCTGTTTTTT
- - TRBJ1-2 TRBV11-2 CASSLVATGYHYGYTF TGTGCCAGCAGCTTAGTTGCTACAGGGTACCACTATGGCTACACCTTC
- TRBD1 TRBJ1-2 TRBV19 CASSSRGRRGYTF TGTGCCAGTAGCAGCAGGGGGCGACGTGGCTACACCTTC